This T cell receptor beta chain originates from a study of blood T cells in healthy people across ages. Study-level background: T cells yielded about one barcoded beta molecule per two cells through template switching.

Each donor supplied 7.5 to 10 milliliters of peripheral blood. The V and J ends lost 11 bases and 9 bases respectively, with 17 bases between them. The CDR3 runs to 12 residues. Germline assignment: CDR1 MNHEY and CDR2 SMNVEV (reference sequence). In this sample, this clonotype turned up a few times. Antigen unknown. Broader study findings: Any conclusive comparison of naive versus antigen-experienced cells was prevented by using unsorted PBMCs.

Sample-barcoded 5' priming and a J-beta primer mix drove a second PCR of about 7 to 12 cycles. MiXCR, applied by TCRdb to the 5' RACE reads, yields one record per CDR3 protein. This sample carries more than 800,000 distinct CDR3 sequences, less than 50% of them seen once, and the ten largest clones take about 19%. The sequence came from a woman aged 60-75 years in good health. V is TRBV27 and J is TRBJ2-1, with D possibly being TRBD2 (5 bases). The sequenced sample was blood. CDR3 DNA sequence: TGTGCCGCCCGTCGCCCCAGCGGTGAGCAGTTCTTC. Amino acids: CAARRPSGEQFF.